Listed below are T cell receptor beta chains from one sample, sequenced in a study of blood T cell repertoires in COVID-19. The protocol was immunoSEQ multiplex PCR, while the TCRdb copy is restricted to in-frame clones and leaves out a portion. This table has roughly 250,000 clones, approximately 84% appearing once. The specimen was PBMCs or T cells enriched from blood (not recorded which). These receptors were taken from a woman aged 40 to 49 with acute COVID-19. Both conserved end residues are part of each CDR3. The order of the fields is J gene, D gene, V gene, clone size, CDR3 protein, CDR3 DNA. The D gene is left open where the match is weak. Clone sizes are given selectively: once, few, many, or a class where the clone is expanded.

J gene: TRBJ2-7; D gene: TRBD1; V gene: TRBV11-3; clone size: NA; CDR3 protein: CASSPSGGQGTYEQYF; CDR3 DNA: TGTGCCAGCAGCCCCTCTGGGGGACAGGGGACCTACGAGCAGTACTTC
J gene: TRBJ1-1; D gene: TRBD1; V gene: TRBV5-1; clone size: NA; CDR3 protein: CASSLARGTGDNLNTEAFF; CDR3 DNA: TGCGCCAGCAGCTTGGCCCGAGGGACAGGGGATAACCTGAACACTGAAGCTTTCTTT
J gene: TRBJ2-7; D gene: NA; V gene: TRBV27; clone size: NA; CDR3 protein: CASSDGGYEQYF; CDR3 DNA: TGTGCCAGCAGTGATGGGGGGTACGAGCAGTACTTC
J gene: TRBJ2-7; D gene: NA; V gene: TRBV12-3/TRBV12-4; clone size: NA; CDR3 protein: CASSLDSYEQYF; CDR3 DNA: TGTGCCAGCAGTTTAGACAGCTACGAGCAGTACTTC
J gene: TRBJ2-1; D gene: TRBD2; V gene: TRBV6-5; clone size: NA; CDR3 protein: CASKGTSGNNEQFF; CDR3 DNA: TGTGCCAGCAAAGGGACTAGCGGTAACAATGAGCAGTTCTTC
J gene: TRBJ1-1; D gene: NA; V gene: TRBV29-1; clone size: NA; CDR3 protein: CSVDESGTEAFF; CDR3 DNA: TGCAGCGTTGATGAGTCAGGCACTGAAGCTTTCTTT
J gene: TRBJ2-1; D gene: TRBD2; V gene: TRBV15; clone size: NA; CDR3 protein: CATRKSGLVLIDEQFF; CDR3 DNA: TGTGCCACCAGGAAGTCGGGACTAGTCCTTATCGATGAGCAGTTCTTC
J gene: TRBJ2-1; D gene: TRBD2; V gene: TRBV7-8; clone size: NA; CDR3 protein: CASSLGGREVTTEQFF; CDR3 DNA: TGTGCCAGCAGCTTAGGAGGGCGGGAGGTAACCACTGAGCAGTTCTTC
J gene: TRBJ2-3; D gene: NA; V gene: TRBV9; clone size: NA; CDR3 protein: CASSVGDGSHTDTQYF; CDR3 DNA: TGTGCCAGCAGCGTAGGTGACGGGAGCCACACAGATACGCAGTATTTT
J gene: TRBJ1-5; D gene: NA; V gene: TRBV19; clone size: NA; CDR3 protein: CASSIGSTRGNQPQHF; CDR3 DNA: TGTGCCAGTAGTATAGGATCCACCCGGGGCAATCAGCCCCAGCATTTT
J gene: TRBJ2-7; D gene: NA; V gene: TRBV30; clone size: once; CDR3 protein: CAWSVYQKATGRLYEQYF; CDR3 DNA: TGTGCCTGGAGTGTATACCAAAAAGCGACAGGGAGGCTCTACGAGCAGTACTTC
J gene: TRBJ2-3; D gene: NA; V gene: TRBV6-5; clone size: NA; CDR3 protein: CASNSGTKLDTQYF; CDR3 DNA: TGTGCCAGCAATTCCGGGACAAAACTAGATACGCAGTATTTT
J gene: TRBJ1-3; D gene: NA; V gene: TRBV20-1; clone size: NA; CDR3 protein: CSASSVSGNTIYF; CDR3 DNA: TGCAGTGCTAGTTCGGTCTCTGGAAACACCATATATTTT
J gene: TRBJ1-1; D gene: NA; V gene: TRBV7-6; clone size: NA; CDR3 protein: CASSLMTQRNTEAFF; CDR3 DNA: TGTGCCAGCAGCTTAATGACGCAGCGAAACACTGAAGCTTTCTTT
J gene: TRBJ2-3; D gene: NA; V gene: TRBV10-3; clone size: NA; CDR3 protein: CAIRWDFGGADTQYF; CDR3 DNA: TGTGCCATCCGTTGGGACTTCGGAGGCGCAGATACGCAGTATTTT
J gene: TRBJ1-1; D gene: NA; V gene: TRBV7-8; clone size: NA; CDR3 protein: CASSLEYNTEAFF; CDR3 DNA: TGTGCCAGCAGCTTAGAATATAACACTGAAGCTTTCTTT
J gene: TRBJ2-5; D gene: NA; V gene: TRBV9; clone size: NA; CDR3 protein: CASSVQGGLRETQYF; CDR3 DNA: TGTGCCAGCAGCGTACAGGGTGGGCTTCGGGAGACCCAGTACTTC
J gene: TRBJ2-5; D gene: NA; V gene: TRBV29-1; clone size: NA; CDR3 protein: CSVVSGVETQYF; CDR3 DNA: TGCAGCGTTGTTTCCGGGGTTGAGACCCAGTACTTC
J gene: TRBJ1-6; D gene: TRBD1; V gene: TRBV6-5; clone size: NA; CDR3 protein: CAITKGQLNSPLHF; CDR3 DNA: TGTGCCATTACGAAGGGACAGCTTAATTCACCCCTCCACTTT
J gene: TRBJ1-1; D gene: TRBD1; V gene: TRBV20-1; clone size: NA; CDR3 protein: CSASGQGGTEAFF; CDR3 DNA: TGCAGTGCTAGTGGACAGGGTGGGACTGAAGCTTTCTTT
J gene: TRBJ2-1; D gene: TRBD2; V gene: TRBV27; clone size: once; CDR3 protein: CASSYGLRELASEHEQFF; CDR3 DNA: TGTGCCAGCAGCTATGGCCTCCGAGAACTAGCGAGCGAGCATGAGCAGTTCTTC
J gene: TRBJ2-2; D gene: NA; V gene: TRBV6-5; clone size: NA; CDR3 protein: CASRDFGGTGELFF; CDR3 DNA: TGTGCCAGCAGGGACTTCGGGGGCACCGGGGAGCTGTTTTTT
J gene: TRBJ2-1; D gene: TRBD1; V gene: TRBV9; clone size: NA; CDR3 protein: CASSITGTGTRGEQFF; CDR3 DNA: TGTGCCAGCAGCATAACCGGGACAGGGACTCGAGGTGAGCAGTTCTTC
J gene: TRBJ2-1; D gene: TRBD2; V gene: TRBV9; clone size: NA; CDR3 protein: CASSALGGGSSYNEQFF; CDR3 DNA: TGTGCCAGCAGCGCCTTAGGAGGCGGGAGCTCCTACAATGAGCAGTTCTTC
J gene: TRBJ1-4; D gene: NA; V gene: TRBV7-9; clone size: few; CDR3 protein: CASSLERDSGKLFF; CDR3 DNA: TGTGCCAGCAGCTTAGAACGGGATTCGGGAAAACTGTTTTTT
J gene: TRBJ1-1; D gene: NA; V gene: TRBV2; clone size: NA; CDR3 protein: CASSNEQEGTEAFF; CDR3 DNA: TGTGCCAGCAGTAATGAACAGGAGGGGACTGAAGCTTTCTTT
J gene: TRBJ2-1; D gene: TRBD2; V gene: TRBV4-2; clone size: NA; CDR3 protein: CASSQDGVAGNSYNEQFF; CDR3 DNA: TGTGCCAGCAGCCAAGATGGGGTAGCGGGAAATTCCTACAATGAGCAGTTCTTC
J gene: TRBJ2-5; D gene: TRBD2; V gene: TRBV28; clone size: once; CDR3 protein: CASSLPSGIKTQYF; CDR3 DNA: TGTGCCAGCAGTTTACCTAGCGGGATAAAGACCCAGTACTTC
J gene: TRBJ2-7; D gene: TRBD2; V gene: TRBV7-2; clone size: NA; CDR3 protein: CASTISGGLSYEQYF; CDR3 DNA: TGTGCCAGCACTATTAGCGGGGGCCTCTCCTACGAGCAGTACTTC
J gene: TRBJ1-2; D gene: NA; V gene: TRBV25-1; clone size: NA; CDR3 protein: CASSSAGSYGYTF; CDR3 DNA: TGTGCCAGTTCCTCTGCAGGGTCCTATGGCTACACCTTC
J gene: TRBJ1-5; D gene: NA; V gene: TRBV7-8; clone size: NA; CDR3 protein: CASSPRGGNQPQHF; CDR3 DNA: TGTGCCAGCAGCCCGAGGGGGGGAAATCAGCCCCAGCATTTT
J gene: TRBJ2-3; D gene: TRBD2; V gene: TRBV5-1; clone size: NA; CDR3 protein: CASSPGLAGYTDTQYF; CDR3 DNA: TGCGCCAGCAGTCCTGGACTAGCGGGGTACACAGATACGCAGTATTTT
J gene: TRBJ2-7; D gene: TRBD2; V gene: TRBV7-3; clone size: NA; CDR3 protein: CASSLYPRQRELSEQYF; CDR3 DNA: TGTGCCAGCAGCTTATACCCCCGACAGCGGGAGTTAAGCGAGCAGTACTTC
J gene: TRBJ1-6; D gene: NA; V gene: TRBV15; clone size: NA; CDR3 protein: CATSRDPRGSSPLHF; CDR3 DNA: TGTGCCACCAGCAGAGATCCCAGGGGATCTTCACCCCTCCACTTT
J gene: TRBJ1-1; D gene: NA; V gene: TRBV7-9; clone size: few; CDR3 protein: CASSRGAANTEAFF; CDR3 DNA: TGTGCCAGCAGCAGGGGGGCAGCGAACACTGAAGCTTTCTTT
J gene: TRBJ2-7; D gene: TRBD2; V gene: TRBV30; clone size: few; CDR3 protein: CAWSGPGLGGYEQYF; CDR3 DNA: TGTGCCTGGAGCGGACCGGGACTAGGAGGCTACGAGCAGTACTTC
J gene: TRBJ2-7; D gene: NA; V gene: TRBV5-1; clone size: NA; CDR3 protein: CASSLGQPVNEQYF; CDR3 DNA: TGCGCCAGCAGCTTGGGACAGCCTGTAAACGAGCAGTACTTC
J gene: TRBJ2-7; D gene: TRBD2; V gene: TRBV7-8; clone size: NA; CDR3 protein: CASSLASGYSYEQYF; CDR3 DNA: TGTGCCAGCAGCTTGGCTAGCGGGTACTCCTACGAGCAGTACTTC
J gene: TRBJ2-1; D gene: TRBD1; V gene: TRBV28; clone size: NA; CDR3 protein: CASSRTGNNEQFF; CDR3 DNA: TGTGCCAGCAGCAGGACAGGGAACAATGAGCAGTTCTTC
J gene: TRBJ1-5; D gene: NA; V gene: TRBV5-6; clone size: once; CDR3 protein: CASSSRRGIGDQPQHF; CDR3 DNA: TGTGCCAGCAGCTCACGCCGGGGGATTGGGGATCAGCCCCAGCATTTT
J gene: TRBJ1-4; D gene: NA; V gene: TRBV15; clone size: NA; CDR3 protein: CATSRDTRGPAMNEKLFF; CDR3 DNA: TGTGCCACCAGCAGAGATACAAGGGGCCCGGCCATGAATGAAAAACTGTTTTTT
J gene: TRBJ2-7; D gene: NA; V gene: TRBV19; clone size: NA; CDR3 protein: CASSIARGATYEQYF; CDR3 DNA: TGTGCCAGTAGTATAGCCCGCGGGGCTACCTACGAGCAGTACTTC
J gene: TRBJ2-1; D gene: NA; V gene: TRBV1; clone size: NA; CDR3 protein: CTSSQGPAGKLHEQFF; CDR3 DNA: TGCACCAGCAGCCAAGGCCCAGCGGGAAAATTGCATGAGCAGTTCTTC
J gene: TRBJ2-5; D gene: TRBD2; V gene: TRBV30; clone size: NA; CDR3 protein: CAGLAAKETQYF; CDR3 DNA: TGTGCCGGACTAGCGGCCAAAGAGACCCAGTACTTC
J gene: TRBJ1-5; D gene: TRBD1; V gene: TRBV2; clone size: NA; CDR3 protein: CASKQGAKANQPQHF; CDR3 DNA: TGTGCCAGTAAACAGGGGGCGAAGGCAAATCAGCCCCAGCATTTT
J gene: TRBJ1-1; D gene: NA; V gene: TRBV5-8; clone size: once; CDR3 protein: CASSFVPLGGGEETEAFF; CDR3 DNA: TGTGCCAGCAGCTTTGTACCATTGGGTGGGGGGGAGGAGACTGAAGCTTTCTTT
J gene: TRBJ1-2; D gene: NA; V gene: TRBV5-4; clone size: NA; CDR3 protein: CASSPQGGDYGYTF; CDR3 DNA: TGTGCCAGCAGCCCCCAGGGTGGGGACTATGGCTACACCTTC
J gene: TRBJ2-2; D gene: NA; V gene: TRBV18; clone size: NA; CDR3 protein: CASSPSSRNTGELFF; CDR3 DNA: TGTGCCAGCTCACCATCTAGCAGAAACACCGGGGAGCTGTTTTTT